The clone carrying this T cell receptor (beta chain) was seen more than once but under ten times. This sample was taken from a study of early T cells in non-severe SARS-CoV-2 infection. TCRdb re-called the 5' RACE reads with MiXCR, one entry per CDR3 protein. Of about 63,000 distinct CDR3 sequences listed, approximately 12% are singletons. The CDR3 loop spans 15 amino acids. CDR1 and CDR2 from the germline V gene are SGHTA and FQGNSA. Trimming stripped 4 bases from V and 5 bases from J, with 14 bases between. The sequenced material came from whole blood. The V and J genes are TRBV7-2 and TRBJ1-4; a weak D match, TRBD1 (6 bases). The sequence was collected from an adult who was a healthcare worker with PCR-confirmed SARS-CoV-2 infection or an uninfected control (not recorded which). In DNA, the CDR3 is TGTGCCAGCAGCTCAGCCGGGACAAGCAATGAAAAACTGTTTTTT. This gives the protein CASSSAGTSNEKLFF.